This TCR beta chain was profiled in a study of T cell responses to AZD1222 COVID-19 vaccine. The length of the CDR3 is 12 residues. Looked up from germline, CDR1 is LNHNV and CDR2 is YYDKDF (reference sequence). Trimming removed 3 bases from V and 4 bases from J, with 6 bases in between. This clone has just one count. The target antigen is unknown. Overall study results and limits: Clonal diversity may have been underestimated, and the donors were mostly white British, with more females than males.

Profiling relied on immunoSEQ multiplex PCR, and the TCRdb table lists in-frame clones only, not all of them. Of 27,000 or so clones listed, 92% are singletons. This sequence originates from an adult who received the AZD1222 COVID-19 vaccine. Specimen: peripheral blood, collected 28 days after the second AZD1222 dose. V is TRBV15 and J is TRBJ2-5; D is undetermined. Here the CDR3 DNA reads TGTGCCACCAGCAGTCCGGGAGAGACCCAGTACTTC. This codes for CATSSPGETQYF.